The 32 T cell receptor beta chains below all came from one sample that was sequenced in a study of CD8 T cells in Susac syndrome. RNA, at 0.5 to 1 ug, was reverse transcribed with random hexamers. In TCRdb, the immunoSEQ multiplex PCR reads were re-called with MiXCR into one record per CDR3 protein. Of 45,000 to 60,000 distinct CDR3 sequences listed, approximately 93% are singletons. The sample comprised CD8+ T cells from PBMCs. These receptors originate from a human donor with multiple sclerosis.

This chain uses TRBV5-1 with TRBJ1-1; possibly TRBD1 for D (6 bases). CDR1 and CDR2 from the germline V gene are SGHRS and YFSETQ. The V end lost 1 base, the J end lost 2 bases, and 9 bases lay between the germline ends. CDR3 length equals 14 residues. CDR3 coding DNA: TGCGCCAGCAGCTTGTCGGGGGCCAACACTGAAGCTTTCTTT. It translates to CASSLSGANTEAFF.

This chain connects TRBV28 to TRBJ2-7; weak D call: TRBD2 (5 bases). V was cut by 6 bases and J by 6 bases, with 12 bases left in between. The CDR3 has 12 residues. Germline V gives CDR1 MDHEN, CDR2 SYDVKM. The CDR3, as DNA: TGTGCCAGCAGCTTGGGGAGCTCCGAGCAGTACTTC. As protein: CASSLGSSEQYF.

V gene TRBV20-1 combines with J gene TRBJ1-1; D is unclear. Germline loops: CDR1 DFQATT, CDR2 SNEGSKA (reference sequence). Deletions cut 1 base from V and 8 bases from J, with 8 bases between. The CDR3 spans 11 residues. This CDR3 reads CSARVGREAFF. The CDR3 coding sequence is TGCAGTGCTAGAGTAGGAAGGGAAGCTTTCTTT.

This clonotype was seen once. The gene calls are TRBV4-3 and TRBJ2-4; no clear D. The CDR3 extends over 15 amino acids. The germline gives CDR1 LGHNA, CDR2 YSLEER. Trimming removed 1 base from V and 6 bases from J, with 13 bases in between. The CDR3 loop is CASSQGYDDVNIQYF. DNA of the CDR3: TGCGCCAGCAGCCAAGGGTACGACGATGTAAACATTCAGTACTTC.

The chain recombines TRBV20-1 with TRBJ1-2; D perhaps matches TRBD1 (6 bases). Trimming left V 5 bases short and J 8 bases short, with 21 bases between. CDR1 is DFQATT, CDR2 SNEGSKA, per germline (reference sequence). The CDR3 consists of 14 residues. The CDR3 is CSAEKDSPAGGYTF. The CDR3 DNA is TGCAGTGCTGAAAAGGACAGCCCCGCTGGGGGCTACACCTTC.

This CDR3 reads CAWSVSSLGEQYF. CDR3 DNA sequence: TGTGCCTGGAGTGTATCCAGTCTGGGCGAGCAGTACTTC. This chain uses TRBV30 with TRBJ2-7; D is ambiguous. Trimming removed 0 bases from V and 6 bases from J, with 12 bases in between. This CDR3 region has 13 residues. The V gene's germline CDR1 is GTSNPN and CDR2 SVGIG (reference sequence).

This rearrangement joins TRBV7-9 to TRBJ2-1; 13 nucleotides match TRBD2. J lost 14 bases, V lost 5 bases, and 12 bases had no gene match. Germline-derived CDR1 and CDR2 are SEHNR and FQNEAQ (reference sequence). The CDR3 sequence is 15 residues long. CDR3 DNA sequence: TGTGCCAGCAGCGGGACTAGCGGGGCCCCCCGGCTTGAGTTCTTC. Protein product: CASSGTSGAPRLEFF. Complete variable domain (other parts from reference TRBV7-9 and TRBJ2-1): DTGVSQNPRHKITKRGQNVTFRCDPISEHNRLYWYRQTLGQGPEFLTYFQNEAQLEKSRLLSDRFSAERPKGSFSTLEIQRTEQGDSAMYLCASSGTSGAPRLEFFGPGTRLTVL.

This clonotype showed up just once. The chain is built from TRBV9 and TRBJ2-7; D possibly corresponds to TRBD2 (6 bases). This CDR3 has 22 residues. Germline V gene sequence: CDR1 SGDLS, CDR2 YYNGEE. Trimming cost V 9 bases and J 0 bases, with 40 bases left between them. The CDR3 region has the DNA TGTGCCAACAACCTTCGGCGGGACGACACGCCCCGGCGGGGCCCATTCTCCTACGAGCAGTACTTC. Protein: CANNLRRDDTPRRGPFSYEQYF.

DNA of the CDR3: TGTGCCAGCAGGGAGCTAGGCCAAAAGATTGAGACCCAGTACTTC. It is translated as CASRELGQKIETQYF. The J gene is TRBJ2-5, the V gene TRBV28, with D unresolved. CDR1 MDHEN and CDR2 SYDVKM come from the germline V gene. V lost 6 bases and J 5 bases, leaving 19 bases between the germline ends. The CDR3 has 15 amino acids.

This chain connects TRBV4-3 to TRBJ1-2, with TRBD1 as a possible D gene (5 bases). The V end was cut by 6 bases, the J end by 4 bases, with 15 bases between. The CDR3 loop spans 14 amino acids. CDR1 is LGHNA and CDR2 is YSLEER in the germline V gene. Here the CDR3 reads CASSPSRGFYGYTF. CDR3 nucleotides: TGCGCCAGCAGTCCTAGTCGGGGGTTCTATGGCTACACCTTC.

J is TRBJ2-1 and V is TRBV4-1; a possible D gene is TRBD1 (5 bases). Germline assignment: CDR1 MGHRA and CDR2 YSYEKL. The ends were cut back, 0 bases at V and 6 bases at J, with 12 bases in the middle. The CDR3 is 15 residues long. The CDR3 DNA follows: TGCGCCAGCAGCCAAGAGTGGCAGGGTCTCAATGAGCAGTTCTTC. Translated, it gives CASSQEWQGLNEQFF.

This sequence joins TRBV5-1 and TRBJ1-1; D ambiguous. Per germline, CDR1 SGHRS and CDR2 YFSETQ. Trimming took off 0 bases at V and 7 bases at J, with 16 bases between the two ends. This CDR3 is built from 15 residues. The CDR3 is CASSLGADGGFEAFF. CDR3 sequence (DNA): TGCGCCAGCAGCTTGGGGGCGGACGGAGGGTTTGAAGCTTTCTTT. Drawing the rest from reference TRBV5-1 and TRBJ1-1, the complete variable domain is KAGVTQTPRYLIKTRGQQVTLSCSPISGHRSVSWYQQTPGQGLQFLFEYFSETQRNKGNFPGRFSGRQFSNSRSEMNVSTLELGDSALYLCASSLGADGGFEAFFGQGTRLTVV.

The CDR3 DNA sequence: TGTGCCAGCAGGGACCACGAGCAGTACTTC. This translates into CASRDHEQYF. The chain recombines TRBV28 with TRBJ2-7; D unresolved. Germline V lookup: CDR1 MDHEN, CDR2 SYDVKM. The CDR3 is 10 amino acids. V was clipped by 6 bases and J by 5 bases, with 5 bases between them.

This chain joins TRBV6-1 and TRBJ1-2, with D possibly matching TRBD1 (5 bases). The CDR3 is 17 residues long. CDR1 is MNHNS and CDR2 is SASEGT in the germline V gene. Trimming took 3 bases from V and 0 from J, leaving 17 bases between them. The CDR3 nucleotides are TGTGCCAGCAGTGAGTACGGCAGGGAATCGGCTAACTATGGCTACACCTTC. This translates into CASSEYGRESANYGYTF.

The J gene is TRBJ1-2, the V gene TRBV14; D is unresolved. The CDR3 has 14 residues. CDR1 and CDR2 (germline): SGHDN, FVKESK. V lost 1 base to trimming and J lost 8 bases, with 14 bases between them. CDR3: CASSQADGVWGYTF. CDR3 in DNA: TGTGCCAGCAGCCAAGCTGATGGAGTATGGGGCTACACCTTC.

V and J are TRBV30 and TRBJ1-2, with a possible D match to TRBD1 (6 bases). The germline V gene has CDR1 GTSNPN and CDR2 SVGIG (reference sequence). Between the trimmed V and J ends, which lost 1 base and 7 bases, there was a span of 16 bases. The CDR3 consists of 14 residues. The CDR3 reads CAWSGSWGATGYTF. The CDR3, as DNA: TGTGCCTGGAGTGGATCTTGGGGGGCGACTGGCTACACCTTC.

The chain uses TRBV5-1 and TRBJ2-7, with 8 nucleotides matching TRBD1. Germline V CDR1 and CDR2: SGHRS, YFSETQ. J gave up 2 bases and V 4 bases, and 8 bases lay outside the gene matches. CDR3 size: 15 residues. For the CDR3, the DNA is TGCGCCAGCAGCCTCCTTCAGGGGGCGACCTACGAGCAGTACTTC. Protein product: CASSLLQGATYEQYF.

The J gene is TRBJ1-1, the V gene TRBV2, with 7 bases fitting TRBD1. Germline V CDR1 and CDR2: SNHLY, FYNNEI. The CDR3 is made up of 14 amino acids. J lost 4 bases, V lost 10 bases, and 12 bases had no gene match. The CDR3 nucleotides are TGTGCCATCCCCCCGGACAGGTCTCTCACTGAAGCTTTCTTT. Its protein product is CAIPPDRSLTEAFF. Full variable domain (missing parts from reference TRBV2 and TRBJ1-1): EPEVTQTPSHQVTQMGQEVILRCVPISNHLYFYWYRQILGQKVEFLVSFYNNEISEKSEIFDDQFSVERPDGSNFTLKIRSTKLEDSAMYFCAIPPDRSLTEAFFGQGTRLTVV.

The CDR3 coding sequence is TGTGCCAGCAGCGTTAGTGAGCCGGGACAGAGAAATGAAAAACTGTTTTTT. Amino acid sequence: CASSVSEPGQRNEKLFF. J is TRBJ1-4 and V is TRBV7-9; 7 bases map to TRBD1. Germline V gene lookup returns CDR1 SEHNR and CDR2 FQNEAQ (reference sequence). The ends lost 5 bases at V and 5 bases at J; junction bases unmatched: 14. CDR3 length: 17 residues.

The DNA for the CDR3 is TGTGCCAGCAGTTATGCGGGGGGTGAAAACATTCAGTACTTC. Translation gives CASSYAGGENIQYF. V usage is TRBV3-1 and J usage is TRBJ2-4, with 8 bases fitting TRBD2. CDR1 and CDR2 from the germline V gene are LGHDT and YNNKEL (reference sequence). The V gene end was trimmed by 6 bases and the J gene end by 5 bases; junction bases not matched to a gene: 6. The CDR3 is made up of 14 amino acids.

This chain's CDR3 is CASSSLAGVQNEQFF. The CDR3 nucleotides read TGTGCCAGCAGCTCACTAGCGGGGGTTCAGAATGAGCAGTTCTTC. V and J are TRBV7-2 and TRBJ2-1, with 11 bases that match TRBD2. Germline V gene sequence: CDR1 SGHTA, CDR2 FQGNSA. The CDR3 runs to 15 residues. J lost 7 bases, V lost 4 bases, and 6 bases had no gene match.

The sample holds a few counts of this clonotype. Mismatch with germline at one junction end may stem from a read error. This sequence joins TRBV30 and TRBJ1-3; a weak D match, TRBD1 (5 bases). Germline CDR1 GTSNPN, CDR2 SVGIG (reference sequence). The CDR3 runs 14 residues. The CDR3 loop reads CAWSETASENTIYF. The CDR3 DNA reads TGTGCCTGGAGTGAGACAGCTTCTGAAAACACCATATATTTT.

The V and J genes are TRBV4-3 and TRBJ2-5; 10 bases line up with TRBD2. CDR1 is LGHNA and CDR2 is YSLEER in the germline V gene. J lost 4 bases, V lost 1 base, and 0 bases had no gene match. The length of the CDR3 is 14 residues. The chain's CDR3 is CASSQGLAGETQYF. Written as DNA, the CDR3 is TGCGCCAGCAGCCAAGGACTAGCGGGAGAGACCCAGTACTTC.

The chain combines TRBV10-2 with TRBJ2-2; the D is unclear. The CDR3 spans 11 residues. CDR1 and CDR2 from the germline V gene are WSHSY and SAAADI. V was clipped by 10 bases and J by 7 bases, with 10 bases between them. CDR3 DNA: TGCGCCACCAACCCCGGCGGGGAGCTGTTTTTT. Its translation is CATNPGGELFF.

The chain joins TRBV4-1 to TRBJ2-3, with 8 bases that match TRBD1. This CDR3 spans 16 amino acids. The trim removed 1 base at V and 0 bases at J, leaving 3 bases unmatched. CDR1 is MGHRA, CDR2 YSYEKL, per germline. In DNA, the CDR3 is TGCGCCAGCAGCCAAGCCGGGACAGGTAGCACAGATACGCAGTATTTT. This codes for CASSQAGTGSTDTQYF.

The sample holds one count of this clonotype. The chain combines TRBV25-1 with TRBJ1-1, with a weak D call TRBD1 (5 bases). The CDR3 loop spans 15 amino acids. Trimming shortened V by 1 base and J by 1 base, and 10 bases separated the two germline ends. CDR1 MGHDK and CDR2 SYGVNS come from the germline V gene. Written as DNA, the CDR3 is TGTGCCAGCAGTGAATTGGCCGGGGCGAACACTGAAGCTTTCTTT. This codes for CASSELAGANTEAFF.

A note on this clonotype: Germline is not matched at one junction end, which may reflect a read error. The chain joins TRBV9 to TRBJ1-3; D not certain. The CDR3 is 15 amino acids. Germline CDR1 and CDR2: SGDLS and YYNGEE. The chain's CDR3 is CASSVEGNSENTIYF. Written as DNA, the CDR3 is TGTGCCAGCAGCGTAGAAGGGAACTCTGAAAACACCATATATTTT.

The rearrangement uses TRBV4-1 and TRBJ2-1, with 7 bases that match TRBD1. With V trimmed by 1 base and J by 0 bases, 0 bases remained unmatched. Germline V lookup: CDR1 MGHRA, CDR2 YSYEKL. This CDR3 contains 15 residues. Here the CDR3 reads CASSQGDSSYNEQFF. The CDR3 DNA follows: TGCGCCAGCAGCCAAGGGGACAGCTCCTACAATGAGCAGTTCTTC.

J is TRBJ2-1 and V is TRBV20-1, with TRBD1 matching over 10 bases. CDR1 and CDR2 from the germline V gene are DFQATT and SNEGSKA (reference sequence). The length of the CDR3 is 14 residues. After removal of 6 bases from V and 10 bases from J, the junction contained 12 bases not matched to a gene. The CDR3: CSAFSGTGDYEQFF. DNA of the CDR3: TGCAGTGCATTCTCAGGGACAGGGGATTACGAGCAGTTCTTC.

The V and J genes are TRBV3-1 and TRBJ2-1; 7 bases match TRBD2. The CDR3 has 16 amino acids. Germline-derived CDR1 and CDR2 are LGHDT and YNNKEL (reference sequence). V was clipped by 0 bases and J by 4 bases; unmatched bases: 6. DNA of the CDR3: TGTGCCAGCAGCCAAGATGTGACTAGCCCATACAATGAGCAGTTCTTC. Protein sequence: CASSQDVTSPYNEQFF.

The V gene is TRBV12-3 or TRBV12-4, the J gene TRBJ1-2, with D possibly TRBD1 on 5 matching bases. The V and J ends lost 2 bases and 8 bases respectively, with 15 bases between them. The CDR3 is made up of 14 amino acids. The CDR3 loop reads CASSLTQVQGGYTF. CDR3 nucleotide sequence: TGTGCCAGCAGTTTAACACAGGTCCAAGGCGGCTACACCTTC.

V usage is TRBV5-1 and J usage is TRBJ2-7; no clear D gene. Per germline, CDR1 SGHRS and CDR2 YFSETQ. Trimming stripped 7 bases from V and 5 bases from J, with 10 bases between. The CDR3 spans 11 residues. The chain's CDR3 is CASQLGNEQYF. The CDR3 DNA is TGCGCCAGCCAGCTAGGGAACGAGCAGTACTTC.